This TCR beta chain stems from a study of cytomegalovirus exposure and HLA in healthy donors. Study findings and constraints: Trimming of TCR beta V- and J-genes showed a link, identified in a later analysis, to a missense DCLRE1C variant.

PCR employed 60 Vbeta and 13 Jbeta primers. This table comes from immunoSEQ multiplex PCR, and its TCRdb copy is limited to in-frame clones, with some not included. The sample lists approximately 170,000 clones, around four fifths occurring once. This clone was recorded only once. Antigen: not known. The germline V gene encodes CDR1 SGHDT and CDR2 YYEEEE. CDR3 length: 13 residues. With V trimmed by 4 bases and J by 8 bases, 6 bases remained unmatched. The chain joins TRBV5-6 to TRBJ1-2, with 9 nucleotides matching TRBD1. Input material: PBMCs. This TCR was sampled from a boy aged 2 to 10 in good health and CMV-seronegative. CDR3 in amino acids: CASSPTGGGGYTF. The CDR3 nucleotides read TGTGCCAGCAGCCCAACAGGGGGCGGGGGCTACACCTTC.